The clone carrying this T cell receptor beta chain has a handful of counts. CDR1 is KGHSH and CDR2 is LQKENI in the germline V gene. This CDR3 has 16 residues. With V trimmed by 1 base and J by 4 bases, 9 bases remained unmatched. Tumor or blood genomic DNA was sequenced, with inputs of about 616 ng to 6,004 ng. These data belong to a study of T cells in tumors after PD-1 blockade. Turning to the study itself: Patients had no prior checkpoint blockade, systemic immunosuppressants, or anti-cancer therapy within 4 weeks. Patients received pembrolizumab 200 mg every 3 weeks or cemiplimab 350 mg every 2 weeks. Some patients also took daily vismodegib 150 mg during anti-PD-1 treatment.

Here immunoSEQ multiplex PCR was the method, and the copy in TCRdb shows in-frame clones only, minus some. Altogether roughly 59,000 clones are present, roughly 78% being singletons, with the ten largest covering 10% to 15%. The sample was PBMCs, taken before anti-PD-1 treatment. The clonotype originates from a human donor with basal cell carcinoma. V is TRBV18 and J is TRBJ1-1, with 7 bases aligning to TRBD1. The CDR3 DNA reads as TGTGCCAGCTCACCACTTTCTTTCCAGGGGGGCACTGAAGCTTTCTTT. Translation: CASSPLSFQGGTEAFF.